This entry lists 25 T cell receptor beta chains sequenced from one sample in a study of T cells after yellow fever vaccination. TCRdb used MiXCR to reprocess the 5' RACE reads, holding one entry per CDR3 protein. The data contain 45,000 to 75,000 distinct CDR3 sequences, about 5.6% of them singletons. The sequenced sample was PBMCs, either bulk or a sorted T-cell subset (CD4+, CD8+, memory, or dextramer-sorted; not recorded which), obtained on the day of the yellow fever booster vaccination. Every receptor here comes from a man younger than 30 who received the YFV17D yellow fever vaccine.

The rearrangement links TRBV4-3 to TRBJ1-4, with 7 bases matching TRBD1. CDR1 is LGHNA, CDR2 YSLEER, per germline. The CDR3 length is 17 residues. V lost 0 bases and J lost 0; bases outside the gene matches: 4. Written as DNA, the CDR3 is TGCGCCAGCAGCCAAGAAGCGCAGGGGGCAACTAATGAAAAACTGTTTTTT. It translates to CASSQEAQGATNEKLFF.

This clonotype appeared many times. V and J are TRBV7-2 and TRBJ2-5; 10 nucleotides align to TRBD2. The germline V gene encodes CDR1 SGHTA and CDR2 FQGNSA. V gave up 3 bases and J gave up 5 bases; unmatched junction bases: 9. The CDR3 is 16 residues long. CDR3 DNA sequence: TGTGCCAGCAGCTTTGGAGTAGCGGGGGGCGGGGAGACCCAGTACTTC. Residues: CASSFGVAGGGETQYF.

This clonotype was observed many times. This rearrangement joins TRBV7-9 to TRBJ1-1; weak D call: TRBD1 (5 bases). Germline values: CDR1 SEHNR, CDR2 FQNEAQ (reference sequence). Trimming removed 7 bases at V and 4 bases at J, with 10 bases between. CDR3 size: 12 residues. The CDR3 DNA reads as TGTGCCAGCAACCGGGGCCCCACTGAAGCTTTCTTT. Its protein product is CASNRGPTEAFF.

This clonotype was found many times. The chain combines TRBV7-9 with TRBJ2-2; weak D call: TRBD2 (5 bases). The germline V gene encodes CDR1 SEHNR and CDR2 FQNEAQ (reference sequence). The V end was cut by 4 bases, the J end by 7 bases, with 16 bases between. The CDR3 is made up of 15 amino acids. CDR3 in DNA: TGTGCCAGCAGCTGGACTGTCACCTGGGACGGGGAGCTGTTTTTT. As protein: CASSWTVTWDGELFF.

This clonotype was recorded a few times. This rearrangement joins TRBV5-1 to TRBJ1-6; D unclear. CDR1 is SGHRS, CDR2 YFSETQ, per germline. The CDR3 has 17 amino acids. The V end was cut by 2 bases, the J end by 10 bases, with 22 bases between. The CDR3 DNA reads as TGCGCCAGCAGCTTCTCTAGCGGGCTAGCGGGCTTCTCACCCCTCCACTTT. This sequence encodes CASSFSSGLAGFSPLHF.

Ten or more counts support this clonotype. The chain links TRBV4-1 to TRBJ1-5; D is ambiguous. The CDR3 covers 14 residues. Trimming stripped 2 bases from V and 0 bases from J, with 5 bases between. Germline assignment: CDR1 MGHRA and CDR2 YSYEKL. The CDR3: CASSQYSSNQPQHF. Here the CDR3 DNA reads TGCGCCAGCAGCCAATACTCTAGCAATCAGCCCCAGCATTTT.

This clonotype was counted ten times or more. The chain uses TRBV4-1 and TRBJ2-3, with 7 bases fitting TRBD1. The CDR3 consists of 16 residues. The germline V gene has CDR1 MGHRA and CDR2 YSYEKL. Losses at the gene ends were 3 bases for V and 0 bases for J; bases not matched to a gene: 6. CDR3 nucleotides: TGCGCCAGCAGCCAGGGACCGGGACAGAGCACAGATACGCAGTATTTT. Encoded protein: CASSQGPGQSTDTQYF.

The chain uses TRBV20-1 and TRBJ2-5; 9 bases agree with TRBD2. V trimming: 5 bases; J trimming: 5 bases; junction bases outside the gene matches: 12. CDR1 DFQATT and CDR2 SNEGSKA come from the germline V gene (reference sequence). CDR3 size: 15 residues. The CDR3: CSAAEGLAAVETQYF. CDR3 bases: TGCAGTGCTGCGGAGGGACTAGCCGCAGTTGAGACCCAGTACTTC.

This clonotype has a count of ten or more. The V and J genes are TRBV9 and TRBJ2-3; 9 nucleotides line up with TRBD2. The germline CDR1 and CDR2 sequences are SGDLS and YYNGEE. The V and J ends lost 3 bases and 2 bases, in that order; junction bases with no gene match: 7. This CDR3 contains 16 residues. This CDR3 is CASSAGAGGNTDTQYF. The DNA for the CDR3 is TGTGCCAGCAGCGCGGGAGCGGGGGGCAACACAGATACGCAGTATTTT.

This clonotype came up many times. J is TRBJ2-1 and V is TRBV7-6; no firm D call. Germline CDR1 is SGHVS and CDR2 is FNYEAQ. The length of the CDR3 is 14 residues. The ends were cut back, 1 base at V and 4 bases at J, with 8 bases in the middle. The CDR3 loop is CASSLEDIYNEQFF. The CDR3 region has the DNA TGTGCCAGCAGCTTAGAGGATATTTACAATGAGCAGTTCTTC.

This clonotype was recorded many times. This chain connects TRBV12-3 or TRBV12-4 to TRBJ2-5; no clear D gene. Trimming removed 6 bases from V and 1 base from J, with 15 bases in between. CDR3 size: 15 residues. This CDR3 is CASSSFLGPQETQYF. The DNA for the CDR3 is TGTGCCAGCAGCTCATTCCTAGGCCCCCAAGAGACCCAGTACTTC.

This clonotype came up many times. V gene TRBV5-5 combines with J gene TRBJ2-3; D uncertain. The germline V gene encodes CDR1 SGHKS and CDR2 YYEKEE (reference sequence). There are 14 residues in the CDR3. The germline V and J ends were trimmed by 3 bases and 7 bases, with 15 bases remaining between them. This CDR3 is CASSSGSDGYTQYF. CDR3 bases: TGTGCCAGCAGCTCAGGTTCGGACGGCTATACGCAGTATTTT.

In its sample, this clonotype was seen many times. The V call is TRBV5-6, the J call TRBJ1-1; unclear D gene. V was pared by 1 base and J by 2 bases, with 9 bases between. Per germline, CDR1 SGHDT and CDR2 YYEEEE. This CDR3 comprises 14 residues. Here the CDR3 DNA reads TGTGCCAGCAGCTTGACGCAGTTTAACACTGAAGCTTTCTTT. Its translation is CASSLTQFNTEAFF.

There are a few counts of this clonotype. The chain carries TRBV28 and TRBJ1-5; no clear D. V lost 7 bases to trimming and J lost 0 bases, with 16 bases between them. Germline V CDR1 and CDR2: MDHEN, SYDVKM. The CDR3 sequence is 16 residues long. CDR3 region: CASTPSPRNSNQPQHF. The CDR3, as DNA: TGTGCCAGCACCCCCTCCCCGAGAAATAGCAATCAGCCCCAGCATTTT. Using reference TRBV28 and TRBJ1-5 for the parts outside the CDR3, the full variable domain is DVKVTQSSRYLVKRTGEKVFLECVQDMDHENMFWYRQDPGLGLRLIYFSYDVKMKEKGDIPEGYSVSREKKERFSLILESASTNQTSMYLCASTPSPRNSNQPQHFGDGTRLSIL.

This clonotype was observed many times. The J gene is TRBJ2-6, the V gene TRBV7-9; no firm D call. The V gene's germline CDR1 is SEHNR and CDR2 FQNEAQ (reference sequence). Between the trimmed V and J ends, which lost 6 bases and 0 bases, there was a span of 6 bases. The CDR3 loop spans 14 amino acids. For the CDR3, the DNA is TGTGCCAGCAGGTTTAACTCTGGGGCCAACGTCCTGACTTTC. This codes for CASRFNSGANVLTF.

The rearrangement uses TRBV7-3 and TRBJ2-2, with unresolved D. V was shortened by 4 bases and J by 1 base, with 4 bases between the two germline ends. The CDR3 contains 13 residues. Per the germline V gene, CDR1 is SGHTA and CDR2 is FQGTGA. The CDR3 DNA reads TGTGCCAGCAGCTCGGAGAACACCGGGGAGCTGTTTTTT. This sequence encodes CASSSENTGELFF.

This clonotype occurred many times. The J gene is TRBJ2-1, the V gene TRBV7-9, with 9 bases lining up with TRBD2. V lost 1 base, J lost 4 bases, and 5 bases stayed unmatched. The CDR3 runs to 16 residues. Germline V CDR1 and CDR2: SEHNR, FQNEAQ (reference sequence). CDR3 region: CASSLGLADSYNEQFF. DNA of the CDR3: TGTGCCAGCAGCTTAGGACTAGCGGATTCTTACAATGAGCAGTTCTTC. Full variable domain (missing parts from reference TRBV7-9 and TRBJ2-1): DTGVSQNPRHKITKRGQNVTFRCDPISEHNRLYWYRQTLGQGPEFLTYFQNEAQLEKSRLLSDRFSAERPKGSFSTLEIQRTEQGDSAMYLCASSLGLADSYNEQFFGPGTRLTVL.

The chain couples TRBV6-5 to TRBJ2-1; no definite D call. Germline V gene lookup returns CDR1 MNHEY and CDR2 SVGAGI. There are 16 residues in the CDR3. Trimming pared 10 bases from V and 7 bases from J, leaving 26 bases between. CDR3 sequence reads: CATVPSPGRQMNEQFF. CDR3 sequence (DNA): TGTGCCACCGTTCCTTCCCCCGGGCGCCAAATGAATGAGCAGTTCTTC.

There are many counts of this clonotype. This sequence joins TRBV12-3 or TRBV12-4 and TRBJ2-7; maybe TRBD1 (5 bases). Trimming shortened V by 3 bases and J by 4 bases, and 13 bases separated the two germline ends. The CDR3 is 14 residues long. The CDR3 here is CASSFGQGLYEQYF. The CDR3 DNA reads as TGTGCCAGCAGTTTTGGTCAGGGCCTATACGAGCAGTACTTC.

This clonotype was seen many times. CDR3 amino acids: CASSEGGSTVQYV. DNA of the CDR3: TGTGCCAGCAGTGAGGGAGGCTCTACGGTGCAGTACGTC. This chain connects TRBV6-1 to TRBJ2-7; perhaps TRBD2 as D (6 bases). This CDR3 is built from 13 residues. Germline loops: CDR1 MNHNS, CDR2 SASEGT. Trimming took 3 bases from V and 9 from J, leaving 15 bases between them.

This clonotype was seen a few times. This rearrangement joins TRBV7-2 to TRBJ2-7; D is possibly TRBD1 (6 bases). Trimming pared 5 bases from V and 3 bases from J, leaving 17 bases between. Germline V lookup: CDR1 SGHTA, CDR2 FQGNSA. The CDR3 spans 15 residues. CDR3 amino acids: CASSQRTGWRYEQYF. Here the CDR3 DNA reads TGTGCCAGCAGCCAAAGAACAGGGTGGCGCTACGAGCAGTACTTC.

This clonotype was detected ten times or more. The J gene is TRBJ1-2, the V gene TRBV5-1; 8 bases fit TRBD1. The germline V gene has CDR1 SGHRS and CDR2 YFSETQ. The CDR3 extends over 14 amino acids. V lost 1 base, J lost 3 bases, and 2 bases stayed unmatched. The CDR3 DNA reads TGCGCCAGCAGCTTGCAGGGGGCAGACTATGGCTACACCTTC. Residues: CASSLQGADYGYTF.

Regarding this clonotype: With a much larger clone just one base away, this may be a read error. V gene TRBV4-3 combines with J gene TRBJ1-4, with 7 bases lining up with TRBD1. Germline CDR1 and CDR2: LGHNA and YSLEER. The ends lost 1 base at V and 8 bases at J; junction bases unmatched: 10. The CDR3 has 16 residues. Here the CDR3 DNA reads TGCGCCAGCAGCCAAGGGATACAGGGGTCGAAAGAAAAACTGTTTTTT. Its protein is CASSQGIQGSKEKLFF.

This clonotype was found many times. The chain has TRBV5-1 and TRBJ2-3; 14 nucleotides line up with TRBD2. The CDR3 totals 16 residues. The ends lost 3 bases at V and 3 bases at J; junction bases unmatched: 3. Germline loops: CDR1 SGHRS, CDR2 YFSETQ. This chain's CDR3 is CASSWTSGGRTDTQYF. CDR3 in DNA: TGCGCCAGCAGCTGGACTAGCGGGGGGCGAACAGATACGCAGTATTTT.

This clonotype has a handful of counts. The gene calls are TRBV20-1 and TRBJ1-5, with a weak D call TRBD1 (5 bases). CDR1 is DFQATT and CDR2 is SNEGSKA in the germline V gene (reference sequence). Trimming took 7 bases from V and 0 from J, leaving 10 bases between them. This CDR3 region has 13 residues. CDR3 region: CSVGTFSNQPQHF. CDR3 nucleotide sequence: TGCAGTGTTGGGACTTTTAGCAATCAGCCCCAGCATTTT.